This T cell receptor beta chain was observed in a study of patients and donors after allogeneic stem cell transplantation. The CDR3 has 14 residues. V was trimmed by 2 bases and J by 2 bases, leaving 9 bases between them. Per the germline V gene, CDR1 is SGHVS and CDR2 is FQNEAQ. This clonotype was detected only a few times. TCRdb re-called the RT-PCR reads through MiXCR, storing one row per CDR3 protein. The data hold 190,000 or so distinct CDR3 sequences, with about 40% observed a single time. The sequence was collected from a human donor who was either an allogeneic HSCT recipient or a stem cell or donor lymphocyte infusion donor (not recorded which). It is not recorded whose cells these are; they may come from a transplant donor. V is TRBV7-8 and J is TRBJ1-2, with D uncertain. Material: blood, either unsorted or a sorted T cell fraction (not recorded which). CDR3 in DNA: TGTGCCAGCAGCTTACCCGGCCTCAACTATGGCTACACCTTC. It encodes CASSLPGLNYGYTF.